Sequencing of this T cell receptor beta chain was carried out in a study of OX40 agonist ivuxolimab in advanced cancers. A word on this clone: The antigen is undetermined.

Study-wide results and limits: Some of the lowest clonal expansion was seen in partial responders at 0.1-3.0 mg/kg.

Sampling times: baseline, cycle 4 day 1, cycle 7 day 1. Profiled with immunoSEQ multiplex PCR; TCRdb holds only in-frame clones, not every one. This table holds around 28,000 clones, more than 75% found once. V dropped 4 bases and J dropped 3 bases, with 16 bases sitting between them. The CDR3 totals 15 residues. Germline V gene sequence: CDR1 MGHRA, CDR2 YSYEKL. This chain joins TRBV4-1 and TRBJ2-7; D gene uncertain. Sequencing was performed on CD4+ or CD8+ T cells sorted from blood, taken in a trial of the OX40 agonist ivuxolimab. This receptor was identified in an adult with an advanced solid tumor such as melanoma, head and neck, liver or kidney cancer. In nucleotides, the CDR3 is TGCGCCAGCAGCCTTGTTTTACCGGGCGACTACGAGCAGTACTTC. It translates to CASSLVLPGDYEQYF.